What follows describes a single T cell receptor beta chain. The data were taken from a study of cytomegalovirus exposure and HLA in healthy donors. Researchers ran the PCR with 60 Vbeta and 13 Jbeta primers. The method was immunoSEQ multiplex PCR; TCRdb's version includes in-frame clones alone and lacks a portion of them. The sample lists some 180,000 clones; around three quarters were seen once. The V gene's germline CDR1 is MNHEY and CDR2 SMNVEV (reference sequence). V was trimmed by 5 bases and J by 5 bases, leaving 27 bases between them. This CDR3 region has 18 residues. Sequenced input: PBMCs. The TCR sequence derives from a woman aged 25-40 years in good health and CMV-seronegative. This rearrangement joins TRBV27 to TRBJ2-5, with a possible D match to TRBD2 (5 bases). The CDR3 protein is CASSRLQLAALSLETQYF. The CDR3 nucleotides are TGTGCCAGCAGTAGACTCCAGCTAGCTGCGCTTAGTTTGGAGACCCAGTACTTC.